This passage covers 17 T cell receptor beta chains from one sample sequenced in a study of T-cell reconstitution after alpha-beta-depleted transplantation in children. Unique molecular identifiers were incorporated during preparation of the TCRbeta library. Each CDR3 protein gets one entry after TCRdb re-called the PCR reads with MiXCR. The sample shows 700,000 or so distinct CDR3 sequences, about an eighth of them seen only once. This material consisted of PBMCs, taken before TCRalphabeta/CD19-depleted stem cell transplant. These receptors all stem from a girl aged 2-10 years with congenital amegakaryocytic thrombocytopenia, due to receive a stem cell transplant.

A word on this clonotype: A clone one base away is much larger, so this may be a read error. The J gene is TRBJ2-1, the V gene TRBV5-1; 7 nucleotides agree with TRBD1. Per the germline V gene, CDR1 is SGHRS and CDR2 is YFSETQ. The length of the CDR3 is 15 residues. CDR3 protein: CASSYFGTAIDERFF. CDR3 in DNA: TGCGCCAGCAGCTATTTTGGGACAGCGATAGATGAGCGGTTCTTC.

Ten or more counts support this clonotype. This rearrangement joins TRBV20-1 to TRBJ2-5, with D possibly being TRBD1 (7 bases). Germline V gene lookup returns CDR1 DFQATT and CDR2 SNEGSKA (reference sequence). The CDR3 runs to 16 residues. Trimming removed 1 base from V and 2 bases from J, with 17 bases in between. Written as DNA, the CDR3 is TGCAGTGCTAGAGCCGGAGGGACAGTGGTACAAGAGACCCAGTACTTC. Its translation is CSARAGGTVVQETQYF.

This chain links TRBV11-1 with TRBJ2-1; 9 bases align to TRBD1. The CDR3 sequence is 18 residues long. The V segment lost 2 bases and the J segment 0 bases; nucleotides outside the gene matches: 8. Germline assignment: CDR1 SGHAT and CDR2 FQDESV (reference sequence). For the CDR3, the DNA is TGTGCCAGCAGCTTATCCTTTGGGGACAGGGACTCCTACAATGAGCAGTTCTTC. This encodes CASSLSFGDRDSYNEQFF.

The chain combines TRBV11-1 with TRBJ2-1; D not certain. Trimming cost V 1 base and J 0 bases, with 10 bases left between them. The CDR3 runs to 16 residues. Germline CDR1 and CDR2: SGHAT and FQDESV (reference sequence). This CDR3 is CASSLGVALSYNEQFF. The CDR3, as DNA: TGTGCCAGCAGCTTAGGGGTAGCCCTCTCCTACAATGAGCAGTTCTTC.

This clonotype was counted at least ten times. This sequence joins TRBV20-1 and TRBJ2-2, with 8 bases matching TRBD2. The germline V gene has CDR1 DFQATT and CDR2 SNEGSKA (reference sequence). Trimming removed 1 base from V and 3 bases from J; junction bases left unmatched: 1. The CDR3 has 14 amino acids. In nucleotides, the CDR3 is TGCAGTGCTAGAGTCGGGAGGGACACCGGGGAGCTGTTTTTT. This translates into CSARVGRDTGELFF.

The rearrangement links TRBV7-8 to TRBJ2-5, with D uncertain. V was shortened by 5 bases and J by 7 bases, with 17 bases between the two germline ends. The CDR3 has 14 amino acids. Germline assignment: CDR1 SGHVS and CDR2 FQNEAQ. The CDR3, as DNA: TGTGCCAGCAGCCCGAGGACGGCCACCGGGACCCAGTACTTC. Its translation is CASSPRTATGTQYF.

This clonotype was counted ten times or more. The rearrangement joins TRBV5-1 to TRBJ2-4; no reliable D call. The CDR3 runs 17 residues. The V end was cut by 3 bases, the J end by 2 bases, with 18 bases between. Germline CDR1 is SGHRS and CDR2 is YFSETQ. CDR3 DNA sequence: TGCGCCAGCAGCTATGTTGGTTCCCGGGTTTCCAAAAACATTCAGTACTTC. Its protein is CASSYVGSRVSKNIQYF.

This clonotype was detected only once. This may be a read error, as it is one base from a much larger clone. It is likely a read error, because the conserved phenylalanine at the end of the CDR3 is missing. The rearrangement uses TRBV4-1 and TRBJ2-1, with D unclear. The CDR3 loop spans 17 amino acids. V was shortened by 0 bases and J by 2 bases, with 14 bases between the two germline ends. The germline V gene has CDR1 MGHRA and CDR2 YSYEKL. CDR3 DNA sequence: TGCGCCAGCAGCCAAGATAGCCGGAGTTGGACCTACAATGAGCAGTTCCTC. Its protein product is CASSQDSRSWTYNEQFL.

This clonotype was counted many times. This chain links TRBV6-5 with TRBJ1-2; 10 bases are a match to TRBD1. This CDR3 is built from 15 residues. The V segment lost 4 bases and the J segment 5 bases; nucleotides outside the gene matches: 7. Germline V gene sequence: CDR1 MNHEY, CDR2 SVGAGI. The DNA for the CDR3 is TGTGCCAGCAGTTCCCCCGGGACAGGGGCATATGGCTACACCTTC. This translates into CASSSPGTGAYGYTF.

The genes are TRBV24-1 and TRBJ1-5; D might be TRBD1 (6 bases). The CDR3 length is 16 residues. Trimming took 6 bases from V and 2 from J, leaving 16 bases between them. CDR1 and CDR2 (germline): KGHDR, SFDVKD. DNA for the CDR3: TGTGCCACCAGTTCTAACAGGGACTTCGGCAATCAGCCCCAGCATTTT. Translated: CATSSNRDFGNQPQHF.

There are many counts of this clonotype. The J gene is TRBJ2-3, the V gene TRBV5-1; TRBD2 agrees at 8 bases. The CDR3 has 14 amino acids. Trimming took 4 bases from V and 2 from J; bases not matched to a gene: 3. Per the germline V gene, CDR1 is SGHRS and CDR2 is YFSETQ. CDR3 nucleotide sequence: TGCGCCAGCAGCCAGACTAGCGTCACAGATACGCAGTATTTT. Its protein is CASSQTSVTDTQYF.

The chain carries TRBV12-3 or TRBV12-4 and TRBJ2-5, with TRBD2 identical over 7 bases. The V and J ends lost 7 bases and 4 bases, in that order; junction bases with no gene match: 6. The CDR3 spans 13 residues. Here the CDR3 DNA reads TGTGCCAGCATCCGAACGGGGGGAGAGACCCAGTACTTC. Encoded protein: CASIRTGGETQYF.

This chain links TRBV18 with TRBJ2-2, with D possibly TRBD2 on 6 matching bases. Germline-derived CDR1 and CDR2 are KGHSH and LQKENI. Trimming pared 6 bases from V and 2 bases from J, leaving 7 bases between. The CDR3 extends over 13 amino acids. The CDR3 is CASSTSNTGELFF. The DNA for the CDR3 is TGTGCCAGCTCGACTAGTAACACCGGGGAGCTGTTTTTT.

At least ten counts were recorded for this clonotype. The chain joins TRBV28 to TRBJ2-1; D might be TRBD1 or TRBD2, each matching 5 bases. This CDR3 is 13 amino acids long. CDR1 is MDHEN, CDR2 SYDVKM, per germline. Trimming removed 3 bases at V and 15 bases at J, with 18 bases between. The CDR3, as DNA: TGTGCCAGCAGTTTTGAGGGACGCGACCTACCGTTCTTC. Amino acid sequence: CASSFEGRDLPFF.

This clonotype was observed many times. V and J are TRBV29-1 and TRBJ2-5; 12 bases are shared with TRBD2. There are 14 residues in the CDR3. After removal of 7 bases from V and 0 bases from J, the junction contained 3 bases not matched to a gene. In germline, CDR1 is SQVTM, CDR2 ANQGSEA. The CDR3, as DNA: TGCAGCGCCCTAGCGGGAGGGTACCAAGAGACCCAGTACTTC. This encodes CSALAGGYQETQYF.

There are a few counts of this clonotype. This chain joins TRBV5-5 and TRBJ2-3, with 9 positions matching TRBD2. Germline V lookup: CDR1 SGHKS, CDR2 YYEKEE (reference sequence). Trimming at V came to 4 bases and at J to 6 bases, leaving 15 bases not matched to a gene. This CDR3 is built from 17 residues. The CDR3 bases are TGTGCCAGCAGCCTTACCCTGGGGCTAGCGGGATCCGATACGCAGTATTTT. Its translation is CASSLTLGLAGSDTQYF.

The table lists this clonotype with many counts. V is TRBV7-6 and J is TRBJ2-2; no clear D gene. The CDR3 runs 11 residues. Germline-derived CDR1 and CDR2 are SGHVS and FNYEAQ. The germline V and J ends were trimmed by 8 bases and 3 bases, with 4 bases remaining between them. The CDR3 spells CASGDTGELFF. The CDR3 coding sequence is TGTGCCAGCGGAGACACCGGGGAGCTGTTTTTT.